What follows are 29 T cell receptor beta chains derived from one specimen sequenced in a study of OX40 agonist ivuxolimab in advanced cancers. Assay used: immunoSEQ multiplex PCR; TCRdb lists only in-frame clones, some missing. Here the sample spans fewer than 90,000 clones, 85% to 90% being singletons. Sequenced here: CD4+ or CD8+ T cells sorted from blood, sampled in a trial of the OX40 agonist ivuxolimab. These receptors originate from an adult with an advanced solid tumor such as melanoma, head and neck, liver or kidney cancer.

The chain combines TRBV6-6 with TRBJ2-7, with TRBD1 identical over 8 bases. This CDR3 region has 13 residues. Germline CDR1 and CDR2: MNHNY and SVGAGI (reference sequence). V lost 10 bases, J lost 0 bases, and 5 bases stayed unmatched. The CDR3 bases are TGTGCCACTCCGGACAGGGCCTCCTACGAGCAGTACTTC. This encodes CATPDRASYEQYF.

The chain employs TRBV9 and TRBJ1-6; D possibly corresponds to TRBD1 (5 bases). CDR1 and CDR2 from the germline V gene are SGDLS and YYNGEE. V was shortened by 0 bases and J by 8 bases, with 12 bases between the two germline ends. This CDR3 spans 15 amino acids. The CDR3, as DNA: TGTGCCAGCAGCGTAGAAAGGACACAAGATTCACCCCTCCACTTT. It translates to CASSVERTQDSPLHF.

This rearrangement joins TRBV11-2 to TRBJ1-4; D is undetermined. This CDR3 is built from 17 residues. Germline V CDR1 and CDR2: SGHAT, FQNNGV. The V end lost 6 bases, the J end lost 0 bases, and 17 bases lay between the germline ends. CDR3 nucleotides: TGTGCCAGCAGACCCCTGAAGATACCTTCAACTAATGAAAAACTGTTTTTT. As protein: CASRPLKIPSTNEKLFF.

The chain uses TRBV2 and TRBJ1-5; D gene ambiguous. Deletions cut 5 bases from V and 1 base from J, with 3 bases between. The CDR3 is 12 amino acids. From germline, CDR1 is SNHLY and CDR2 FYNNEI. Written as DNA, the CDR3 is TGTGCCAGCAGTCGCAGCAATCAGCCCCAGCATTTT. It translates to CASSRSNQPQHF.

The chain recombines TRBV5-1 with TRBJ1-3; D may be TRBD1 (5 bases). This CDR3 is 15 amino acids long. Germline CDR1 reads SGHRS; CDR2 reads YFSETQ. Trimming pared 3 bases from V and 10 bases from J, leaving 20 bases between. The CDR3: CASSSEGVQGRTIYF. For the CDR3, the DNA is TGCGCCAGCAGCTCCGAAGGAGTTCAGGGAAGGACCATATATTTT.

This chain uses TRBV5-1 with TRBJ2-6, with TRBD2 matching 10 bases. From germline, CDR1 is SGHRS and CDR2 YFSETQ. The trim removed 4 bases at V and 1 base at J, leaving 8 bases unmatched. CDR3 size: 18 residues. CDR3 in DNA: TGCGCCAGCAGCGAACGAGCGGGAGGGCCTTCTGGGGCCAACGTCCTGACTTTC. This encodes CASSERAGGPSGANVLTF.

To note about this clone: Germline is not matched at one junction end, which may reflect a read error. The J gene is TRBJ1-2, the V gene TRBV4-3; D is ambiguous. The CDR3 covers 11 residues. The germline gives CDR1 LGHNA, CDR2 YSLEER. As DNA, the CDR3 is TGCGCCAGCAGCCACCCGTATGGGATAGACTTC. It translates to CASSHPYGIDF.

This clone was picked up a small number of times. V usage is TRBV14 and J usage is TRBJ2-5; tentatively, D is TRBD1 or TRBD2 (5 bases each). This CDR3 contains 16 residues. In germline, CDR1 is SGHDN, CDR2 FVKESK. Trimming cost V 0 bases and J 7 bases, with 18 bases left between them. The CDR3 is CASSQDRGTGPGTQYF. The CDR3 DNA is TGTGCCAGCAGCCAAGATCGTGGGACGGGGCCAGGGACCCAGTACTTC.

The chain recombines TRBV12-5 with TRBJ1-1; D uncertain. Trimming took off 6 bases at V and 1 base at J, with 6 bases between the two ends. Germline V gene sequence: CDR1 LGHNT, CDR2 FRNRAP. The length of the CDR3 is 12 residues. The CDR3 region is CASGGWNTEAFF. The CDR3 coding sequence is TGTGCTAGTGGGGGGTGGAACACTGAAGCTTTCTTT.

The V gene is TRBV5-5, the J gene TRBJ1-2; no clear D. The CDR3 runs to 13 residues. The germline V gene encodes CDR1 SGHKS and CDR2 YYEKEE (reference sequence). V was trimmed by 0 bases and J by 4 bases, leaving 7 bases between them. CDR3 DNA sequence: TGTGCCAGCAGCTTGGAACTGTTCTATGGCTACACCTTC. Translation gives CASSLELFYGYTF.

The V and J genes are TRBV12-5 and TRBJ2-1; D might be TRBD1 or TRBD2, each matching 5 bases. V was cut by 7 bases and J by 12 bases, with 22 bases left in between. This CDR3 region has 14 residues. In germline, CDR1 is LGHNT, CDR2 FRNRAP. CDR3 amino acids: CASAQTGPTNRQFF. The CDR3 DNA follows: TGTGCTAGTGCTCAAACGGGACCAACTAATCGGCAGTTCTTC.

In its sample, this clone was seen once. This chain joins TRBV7-8 and TRBJ2-7; D gene uncertain. Germline-derived CDR1 and CDR2 are SGHVS and FQNEAQ. The ends were cut back, 0 bases at V and 7 bases at J, with 13 bases in the middle. The CDR3 has 14 residues. For the CDR3, the DNA is TGTGCCAGCAGCTTAGCTGTACTCCCCGGGGAGCAGTACTTC. This sequence encodes CASSLAVLPGEQYF. Full variable domain (outside the CDR3, taken from reference TRBV7-8 and TRBJ2-7): GAGVSQSPRYKVAKRGQDVALRCDPISGHVSLFWYQQALGQGPEFLTYFQNEAQLDKSGLPSDRFFAERPEGSVSTLKIQRTQQEDSAVYLCASSLAVLPGEQYFGPGTRLTVT.

J is TRBJ2-2 and V is TRBV27; D is unresolved. V dropped 7 bases and J dropped 7 bases, with 19 bases sitting between them. The germline gives CDR1 MNHEY, CDR2 SMNVEV (reference sequence). CDR3 length: 15 residues. The CDR3 sequence: CASNGWADRDGELFF. For the CDR3, the DNA is TGTGCCAGCAACGGGTGGGCCGACCGCGACGGGGAGCTGTTTTTT.

V usage is TRBV7-2 and J usage is TRBJ1-6; D is uncertain. CDR3 length equals 14 residues. V was trimmed by 5 bases and J by 5 bases, leaving 10 bases between them. CDR1 is SGHTA and CDR2 is FQGNSA in the germline V gene. CDR3 sequence (DNA): TGTGCCAGCAGCCGAGAGAGAAATAATTCACCCCTCCACTTT. Its translation: CASSRERNNSPLHF.

The chain joins TRBV9 to TRBJ1-5; D ambiguous. V was pared by 2 bases and J by 0 bases, with 9 bases between. The germline CDR1 and CDR2 sequences are SGDLS and YYNGEE. This CDR3 comprises 15 residues. The CDR3 loop is CASSVGFNSNQPQHF. CDR3 coding DNA: TGTGCCAGCAGCGTGGGTTTTAATAGCAATCAGCCCCAGCATTTT.

The table lists this clone with a count of one. V is TRBV19 and J is TRBJ1-3, with D perhaps TRBD1 (6 bases). CDR1 LNHDA and CDR2 SQIVND come from the germline V gene (reference sequence). CDR3 length: 17 amino acids. Between the trimmed V and J ends, which lost 7 bases and 0 bases, there was a span of 19 bases. CDR3 nucleotides: TGTGCCAGTACCGCAGACAGGAAGGACTTCTCTGGAAACACCATATATTTT. Protein: CASTADRKDFSGNTIYF.

The sample holds one count of this clone. V and J are TRBV11-3 and TRBJ2-7, with 7 bases identical to TRBD1. CDR1 and CDR2 (germline): SGHNT, YENEEA. This CDR3 has 15 residues. Trimming at V came to 5 bases and at J to 2 bases, leaving 9 bases not matched to a gene. CDR3 DNA: TGTGCCAGCAGCATAAGAACAGGGGCGGCCTACGAGCAGTACTTC. Translated: CASSIRTGAAYEQYF.

A few counts support this clone. J is TRBJ1-3 and V is TRBV9; TRBD1 is a possible D gene (5 bases). The CDR3 consists of 16 residues. The ends were cut back, 3 bases at V and 1 base at J, with 14 bases in the middle. Per the germline V gene, CDR1 is SGDLS and CDR2 is YYNGEE. Here the CDR3 DNA reads TGTGCCAGCAGCGATGACAGCCCGGGATCTGGAAACACCATATATTTT. Its protein product is CASSDDSPGSGNTIYF.

This rearrangement joins TRBV6-6 to TRBJ1-2; no reliable D call. Trimming shortened V by 1 base and J by 2 bases, and 8 bases separated the two germline ends. CDR1 and CDR2 from the germline V gene are MNHNY and SVGAGI (reference sequence). The CDR3 length is 14 residues. The CDR3 nucleotides read TGTGCCAGCAGTTACTTTGGCAGGAACTATGGCTACACCTTC. This encodes CASSYFGRNYGYTF.

The chain has TRBV5-1 and TRBJ2-5; D may match TRBD1 or TRBD2 (6 bases each). The CDR3 has 13 residues. V dropped 5 bases and J dropped 2 bases, with 10 bases sitting between them. Germline V gene sequence: CDR1 SGHRS, CDR2 YFSETQ. CDR3 in DNA: TGCGCCAGCAGACGAGGGGGGCAAGAGACCCAGTACTTC. This sequence encodes CASRRGGQETQYF.

The chain employs TRBV7-2 and TRBJ2-7, with a possible D match to TRBD2 (6 bases). Germline-derived CDR1 and CDR2 are SGHTA and FQGNSA. The CDR3 covers 12 residues. Trimming cost V 5 bases and J 1 base, with 6 bases left between them. The CDR3 spells CASSAGSYEQYF. The CDR3 DNA sequence: TGTGCCAGCAGCGCGGGGTCCTACGAGCAGTACTTC.

This chain connects TRBV27 to TRBJ2-7, with D hard to call. This CDR3 spans 15 amino acids. V lost 8 bases, J lost 5 bases, and 22 bases lay in between. Germline V gene lookup returns CDR1 MNHEY and CDR2 SMNVEV (reference sequence). CDR3 bases: TGTGCCAGCGGGTCCCTTGGGAAGTTCACCCACGAGCAGTACTTC. This translates into CASGSLGKFTHEQYF.

V is TRBV4-3 and J is TRBJ2-1, with a possible D match to TRBD1 (6 bases). Germline V gene lookup returns CDR1 LGHNA and CDR2 YSLEER. The V and J ends lost 1 base and 7 bases respectively, with 8 bases between them. The CDR3 runs to 13 residues. The CDR3 DNA follows: TGCGCCAGCAGCCAAGTGCAGGGGAATGAGCAGTTCTTC. Its translation is CASSQVQGNEQFF.

CDR3 in DNA: TGTGCCAGCAGCTCCCGAGGGGAGGGGGTAAGGTATGGCTACACCTTC. Translating it yields CASSSRGEGVRYGYTF. The V and J genes are TRBV5-4 and TRBJ1-2; tentatively, D is TRBD1 (6 bases). V gave up 3 bases and J gave up 5 bases, with 20 bases separating them. The CDR3 contains 16 residues. In germline, CDR1 is SGHNT, CDR2 YYREEE (reference sequence).

The chain has TRBV5-6 and TRBJ2-1; D gene ambiguous. The CDR3 has 12 amino acids. V lost 5 bases and J 9 bases, leaving 12 bases between the germline ends. The germline gives CDR1 SGHDT, CDR2 YYEEEE. CDR3 in DNA: TGTGCCAGCAGGTCTGCGGTGAGTGAGCAGTTCTTC. This sequence encodes CASRSAVSEQFF.

The chain has TRBV5-4 and TRBJ2-5; 8 bases align to TRBD2. Trimming cost V 4 bases and J 5 bases; bases outside gene matches: 10. Germline CDR1 and CDR2: SGHNT and YYREEE (reference sequence). This CDR3 comprises 15 residues. For the CDR3, the DNA is TGTGCCAGCAGCCTGGAACTCGGGAGGGGTGAGACCCAGTACTTC. Its translation is CASSLELGRGETQYF.

The chain employs TRBV6-5 and TRBJ2-7; D is perhaps TRBD1 (6 bases). The V gene's germline CDR1 is MNHEY and CDR2 SVGAGI. This CDR3 spans 14 amino acids. Trimming stripped 2 bases from V and 2 bases from J, with 10 bases between. The CDR3 is CASSYLSGAYEQYF. DNA of the CDR3: TGTGCCAGCAGTTACCTTTCAGGGGCCTACGAGCAGTACTTC.

This clone was observed a handful of times. V usage is TRBV5-1 and J usage is TRBJ2-7; weak D call: TRBD2 (6 bases). Looked up from germline, CDR1 is SGHRS and CDR2 is YFSETQ. CDR3 length equals 13 residues. V lost 2 bases to trimming and J lost 5 bases, with 11 bases between them. The CDR3 is CASSFGGENEQYF. CDR3 nucleotide sequence: TGCGCCAGCAGCTTCGGGGGAGAGAACGAGCAGTACTTC.

Turning to this clone: The CDR3 ends on some other residue instead of the conserved phenylalanine or tryptophan, so this is likely a read error. The limits of the CDR3 on the DNA are not certain, so only TCRdb's listed CDR3 is given. The V gene is TRBV2, the J gene TRBJ1-1; TRBD1 reflects the table's D call only, with no check against the DNA. The CDR3 adds up to 11 amino acids, both ends counted. Germline assignment: CDR1 SNHLY and CDR2 FYNNEI. This chain's CDR3 is CASAHKFPTGI.